One sample yielded the 15 T cell receptor beta chains listed below, sequenced in a study of human T cells and chemical hapten exposure. Documented time point: patch test 3, about 24 weeks after DPC sensitization. Treatment in this sample: therapeutic diphenylcyclopropenone sensitization with weekly scalp DPC. From the RACE reads, TCRdb called clonotypes with MiXCR, one entry per CDR3 protein. This sample yields 110,000 or so distinct CDR3 sequences, of which less than 40% are seen a single time; about 2.7% belongs to the top ten. The input for sequencing was whole blood, taken in connection with sensitization to the hapten diphenylcyclopropenone (DPC). Receptor source: a man aged 35-49 years with alopecia areata. Some clones in this sample may be carry-over from other donors' samples.

The chain is built from TRBV6-2 or TRBV6-3 and TRBJ1-2; D not certain. The CDR3 spans 14 residues. CDR1 is MNHEY, CDR2 SVGEGT, per germline. Trimming removed 4 bases at V and 2 bases at J, with 11 bases between. This chain's CDR3 is CASSFSTENYGYTF. In nucleotides, the CDR3 is TGTGCCAGCAGTTTCTCCACAGAAAACTATGGCTACACCTTC.

This rearrangement joins TRBV10-3 to TRBJ2-5; 10 bases agree with TRBD2. Losses at the gene ends were 11 bases for V and 4 bases for J; bases not matched to a gene: 19. This CDR3 is 17 amino acids long. CDR1 and CDR2 (germline): ENHRY, SYGVKD. CDR3: CASQGTTLASGRETQYF. CDR3 nucleotide sequence: TGTGCCTCCCAGGGCACCACTCTGGCTAGCGGGAGAGAGACCCAGTACTTC.

This clonotype was recorded a few times. The chain joins TRBV5-1 to TRBJ2-5; D is tentatively TRBD1 or TRBD2 (5 bases each). In germline, CDR1 is SGHRS, CDR2 YFSETQ. The length of the CDR3 is 13 residues. The germline V and J ends were trimmed by 5 bases and 2 bases, with 10 bases remaining between them. The CDR3 loop reads CASRSGPQETQYF. CDR3 nucleotide sequence: TGCGCCAGCAGATCGGGACCGCAAGAGACCCAGTACTTC.

This rearrangement joins TRBV4-3 to TRBJ1-2; weak D call: TRBD1 (5 bases). Germline V gene sequence: CDR1 LGHNA, CDR2 YSLEER. This CDR3 is built from 14 residues. With 0 bases removed from V and 3 bases from J, the gap between germline ends came to 8 bases. The chain's CDR3 is CASSQEPTDYGYTF. The CDR3 nucleotides are TGCGCCAGCAGCCAAGAACCGACAGACTATGGCTACACCTTC.

The J gene is TRBJ2-3, the V gene TRBV7-2; no reliable D call. The CDR3 runs 15 residues. The V end lost 5 bases, the J end lost 1 base, and 13 bases lay between the germline ends. Per the germline V gene, CDR1 is SGHTA and CDR2 is FQGNSA. As DNA, the CDR3 is TGTGCCAGCAGCCCTCAGCAGTTTCGCACAGATACGCAGTATTTT. Translating it yields CASSPQQFRTDTQYF. The full variable domain, rest sourced from reference TRBV7-2 and TRBJ2-3, is GAGVSQSPSNKVTEKGKDVELRCDPISGHTALYWYRQSLGQGLEFLIYFQGNSAPDKSGLPSDRFSAERTGGSVSTLTIQRTQQEDSAVYLCASSPQQFRTDTQYFGPGTRLTVL.

V usage is TRBV10-3 and J usage is TRBJ2-1; TRBD2 aligns across 8 bases. J was trimmed by 10 bases and V by 0 bases; bases with no gene match: 5. The CDR3 spans 14 residues. The germline gives CDR1 ENHRY, CDR2 SYGVKD. CDR3 sequence: CAISESGLAYEQFF. The CDR3 coding sequence is TGTGCCATCAGTGAGTCAGGACTAGCTTACGAGCAGTTCTTC.

Only a few counts were recorded for this clonotype. CDR3 protein: CASSTGGARGDYGYTF. CDR3 DNA sequence: TGTGCCAGCTCAACAGGGGGCGCTAGAGGTGACTATGGCTACACCTTC. The chain joins TRBV18 to TRBJ1-2, with TRBD1 matching 9 bases. This CDR3 spans 16 amino acids. V lost 5 bases to trimming and J lost 3 bases; unmatched junction nucleotides: 10. Looked up from germline, CDR1 is KGHSH and CDR2 is LQKENI.

V usage is TRBV6-1 and J usage is TRBJ1-4; D perhaps matches TRBD1 (6 bases). V was clipped by 1 base and J by 0 bases, with 9 bases between them. CDR3 length equals 16 residues. The germline gives CDR1 MNHNS, CDR2 SASEGT. CDR3 loop: CASSEVGASTNEKLFF. The CDR3 nucleotides read TGTGCCAGCAGTGAAGTGGGGGCTTCAACTAATGAAAAACTGTTTTTT.

This clonotype showed up just a few times. Germline is not matched at one junction end, which may reflect a read error. The CDR3 here is CASSPPDKYIQYF. As DNA, the CDR3 is TGTGCCAGCTCACCGCCGGACAAATACATTCAGTACTTC. The chain carries TRBV18 and TRBJ2-4; TRBD1 is a possible D gene (5 bases). The CDR3 runs 13 residues. Germline lookup yields CDR1 KGHSH and CDR2 LQKENI.

This chain connects TRBV6-2 or TRBV6-3 to TRBJ2-5; 7 bases are shared with TRBD1. The CDR3 is 16 amino acids. CDR1 is MNHEY, CDR2 SVGEGT, per germline. V was clipped by 2 bases and J by 3 bases; unmatched bases: 9. The CDR3 nucleotides read TGTGCCAGCAGTTACCCGACCGGGACAGCCGAAGAGACCCAGTACTTC. Its translation is CASSYPTGTAEETQYF.

V is TRBV3-1 and J is TRBJ2-1; tentatively, D is TRBD1 or TRBD2 (5 bases each). The CDR3 covers 15 residues. The germline CDR1 and CDR2 sequences are LGHDT and YNNKEL (reference sequence). Deletions cut 1 base from V and 4 bases from J, with 11 bases between. The chain's CDR3 is CASSQAPWGYNEQFF. CDR3 coding DNA: TGTGCCAGCAGCCAAGCTCCCTGGGGGTACAATGAGCAGTTCTTC.

In this sample, this clonotype turned up a few times. The chain has TRBV29-1 and TRBJ2-5; D may be TRBD2 (5 bases). V lost 7 bases, J lost 2 bases, and 11 bases lay in between. The CDR3 extends over 12 amino acids. The germline CDR1 and CDR2 sequences are SQVTM and ANQGSEA. The CDR3 sequence: CSDLGRQETQYF. The DNA of the CDR3 is TGCAGCGATCTAGGGAGACAAGAGACCCAGTACTTC.

The rearrangement uses TRBV6-2 or TRBV6-3 and TRBJ2-5, with 8 nucleotides matching TRBD2. The germline CDR1 and CDR2 sequences are MNHEY and SVGEGT. The CDR3 totals 21 residues. V lost 2 bases and J lost 6; bases outside the gene matches: 26. The CDR3 nucleotides read TGTGCCAGCAGTTACCGCCCCAACTTAATATCAACGGGAGGGCGTCGGAAGACCCAGTACTTC. The encoded protein is CASSYRPNLISTGGRRKTQYF.

The J gene is TRBJ2-1, the V gene TRBV6-2 or TRBV6-3, with no clear D. Germline values: CDR1 MNHEY, CDR2 SVGEGT. V was pared by 5 bases and J by 9 bases, with 8 bases between. There are 11 residues in the CDR3. This chain's CDR3 is CASSQTAEQFF. The CDR3 DNA reads as TGTGCCAGCAGTCAGACGGCTGAGCAGTTCTTC.

This chain uses TRBV12-3 or TRBV12-4 with TRBJ1-2, with 9 bases aligning to TRBD1. The CDR3 covers 13 residues. V gave up 5 bases and J gave up 7 bases; unmatched junction bases: 5. CDR3 sequence: CASSATGGSGYTF. CDR3 in DNA: TGTGCCAGCAGTGCTACAGGGGGCAGTGGCTACACCTTC.